This TCR beta chain was captured in a study of CD8 T cells in Susac syndrome. RNA amounts of about 0.45 to 1 ug underwent reverse transcription with random hexamers. TCR beta CDR3 was amplified by immunoSEQ covering 54 Vbeta and 13 Jbeta. Each CDR3 protein is one row after TCRdb ran MiXCR on the immunoSEQ multiplex PCR reads. The sample comprises approximately 140,000 distinct CDR3 sequences, 94% of which are singletons, and around 0.29% rests with the top ten. TCR beta sequencing was performed on blood CD8+ and CD4+ T cells. The sample consisted of CD8+ T cells from PBMCs. The sequence derives from a human donor in good health.

CDR3 in amino acids: CASSHGTASSYEQYF. The CDR3 nucleotides are TGTGCCAGCAGCCACGGGACAGCTAGCTCCTACGAGCAGTACTTC. The chain combines TRBV3-1 with TRBJ2-7; 7 bases are shared with TRBD1. Germline V CDR1 and CDR2: LGHDT, YNNKEL (reference sequence). The CDR3 totals 15 residues. The junction had 5 bases not matched to a gene; V was cut back by 3 bases and J by 0 bases.